The present TCR beta chain was sequenced within a study of patients and donors after allogeneic stem cell transplantation. TCRdb fed the RT-PCR reads into MiXCR, producing one record per CDR3 protein. This table has 98,000 or so distinct CDR3 sequences, approximately 35% appearing once. This clonotype has only a few counts. This CDR3 spans 12 amino acids. V lost 3 bases and J 5 bases, leaving 6 bases between the germline ends. Germline values: CDR1 SGDLS, CDR2 YYNGEE. The chain joins TRBV9 to TRBJ1-5; no clear D gene. The sample comprised blood, either unsorted or a sorted T cell fraction (not recorded which). The receptor was derived from a human donor who was either an allogeneic HSCT recipient or a stem cell or donor lymphocyte infusion donor (not recorded which). It is not recorded whose cells these are; they may come from a transplant donor. The CDR3 sequence: CASSAGDQPQHF. CDR3 coding DNA: TGTGCCAGCAGCGCTGGGGATCAGCCCCAGCATTTT.